This T cell receptor beta chain was sequenced for a study of Graves' ophthalmopathy and Graves' hyperthyroidism. Overall study findings and caveats: Also, most clonotypes expanded in the thyroid above 0.001 frequency appeared in blood.

This clonotype has a count of ten or more. Its antigen is currently unknown. As the template, RNA transcripts were used to amplify TCR beta CDR3 regions. HTBI primers were used in a first-round RT-PCR, which preceded a second-round multiplex PCR. From the multiplex PCR reads, TCRdb called clonotypes with MiXCR, one entry per CDR3 protein. The data hold a few hundred thousand distinct CDR3 sequences, with about a sixth observed a single time. Diagnostic conclusions were grounded in clinical symptoms, serum thyroxine, TRAb, thyroid ultrasound and orbital computed tomography. The sequence was obtained from an adult woman with stable Graves' hyperthyroidism. Sequencing was performed on peripheral blood.

The CDR3 DNA reads as TGCAGTGCCTCGGGGGGGGCCAATCAGCCCCAGCATTTT. Residues: CSASGGANQPQHF. The chain carries TRBV20-1 and TRBJ1-5; D may be TRBD1 (6 bases). The CDR3 runs 13 residues. Germline CDR1 DFQATT, CDR2 SNEGSKA (reference sequence). V shed 6 bases and J shed 3 bases, with 12 bases lying between them.